This T cell receptor beta chain was recorded in a study of blood T cell repertoires in COVID-19 (dated by TCRdb to 2020 to 2022). Regarding the research as a whole: Collaborator samples came from the United States, Italy and Spain and covered acute and convalescent phases of COVID-19. The prospective study material was composed of cDNA or gDNA derived from T cells, B-cell-depleted T cells, or PBMCs. The dataset comprised deeply sampled blood TCRbeta repertoires from subjects exposed to, actively infected with, or recovered from COVID-19. A freely available public database, intended as a resource for researchers studying the immune response to SARS-CoV-2, is where the repertoires were released. Samples came from the ongoing ImmuneRACE study (first 160 participants) plus 1,254 subjects from 6 global collaborators. The sample metadata nearly always contained a de-identified subject ID, COVID-19 status, age in years and sex. Where available, HLA class I and class II types were taken from metadata supplied by the sample provider and were not determined by assay-based typing.

V lost 4 bases and J lost 9 bases, and the count of bases not matched to a germline gene is 9. The CDR3 contains 14 residues, cysteine and phenylalanine counted. Here the CDR3 DNA is all that survives: 42 bases in frame from base 1. CDR1 LGHDT and CDR2 YNNKEL were looked up in the germline V gene (reference sequence). Study-wide findings and limitations: Clinical and demographic metadata were provided uncurated, with the amount varying by source and participant.

Each collaborating institution followed its own protocols to collect whole blood in K2EDTA tubes. For TCRbeta analysis, collaborator samples were shipped as frozen whole blood, as isolated PBMCs, or as DNA extracted from either sample type. Concerning this clone itself: Its antigen remains unidentified. Base qualities are not at hand, and no much larger clone is one base apart.

TCRbeta CDR3 regions were amplified from genomic DNA by means of the immunoSEQ Assay, a bias-controlled multiplex PCR. Under the source paper's analysis protocol: The number of nucleated cells in each sample was estimated by amplification of reference gene primers within the assay. To quantify the absolute abundance of each unique TCRbeta CDR3 rearrangement, sequence reads were collapsed and filtered. Productive Simpson clonality was computed per sample as the square root of Simpson's diversity index over productive rearrangements. Entries here come from immuneACCESS through TCRdb and include only in-frame sequences with V and J called. Some clones fail to appear in such tables; in the studies checked, an unresolved V gene covers under half of the shortfall, and the cause of the remainder is unknown. The D gene and trimming were derived from the DNA, and the V and J assignments and clone size from that table. For this sample there are about 75,000 clones; around 79% appear just once. The ten most abundant clones make up about 5% of the sample.

The chain was built from TRBV3-1 (or the pseudogene TRBV3-2) and TRBJ1-2, and TRBD1 matches 9 of the central bases. The material sequenced was peripheral blood. This TCR was recovered from a woman older than 75 with active or convalescent COVID-19. The bases are TGTGCCAGCAGCCTGCCCGGACAGGGGATGCGCTACACCTTC. Translated, it reads CASSLPGQGMRYTF.